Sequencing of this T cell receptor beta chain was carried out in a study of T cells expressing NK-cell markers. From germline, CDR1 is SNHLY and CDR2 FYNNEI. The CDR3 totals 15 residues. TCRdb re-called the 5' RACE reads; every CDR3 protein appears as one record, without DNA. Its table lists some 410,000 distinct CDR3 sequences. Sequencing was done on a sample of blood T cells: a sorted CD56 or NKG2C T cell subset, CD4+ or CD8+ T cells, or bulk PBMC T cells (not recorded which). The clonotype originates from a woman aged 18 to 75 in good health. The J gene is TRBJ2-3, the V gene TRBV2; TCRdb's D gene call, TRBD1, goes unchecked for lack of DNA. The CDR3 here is CASSAGRGSTDTQYF. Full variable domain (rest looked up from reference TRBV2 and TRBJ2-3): EPEVTQTPSHQVTQMGQEVILRCVPISNHLYFYWYRQILGQKVEFLVSFYNNEISEKSEIFDDQFSVERPDGSNFTLKIRSTKLEDSAMYFCASSAGRGSTDTQYFGPGTRLTVL.